The present T cell receptor beta chain was sequenced within a study of blood T cell repertoires in COVID-19. At the level of the study: Researchers got acute and convalescent COVID-19 samples from the United States, Italy and Spain.

The CDR3 is 13 residues long. The V and J ends lost 4 bases and 0 bases respectively, with 6 bases between them. Authors' data handling: By means of reference gene primer amplification, nucleated cell counts were estimated. Clones were sequenced by immunoSEQ multiplex PCR, and TCRdb holds only the in-frame ones, with some missing. V, J and clone size are taken as reported in that table, and D and trimming were inferred from the DNA itself. The table shows under 200,000 clones, with more than 75% occurring only once. The TCR originated in a man aged 40-49 years with acute COVID-19. Sequenced: PBMCs or T cells enriched from blood (not recorded which). The chain combines TRBV12-3 or TRBV12-4 with TRBJ1-1; D unresolved. CDR3 protein: CASSSPLNTEAFF. The CDR3 DNA is TGTGCCAGCAGTTCTCCGTTGAACACTGAAGCTTTCTTT.